This entry lists 25 T cell receptor beta chains sequenced from one sample in a study of OX40 agonist ivuxolimab in advanced cancers. The protocol was immunoSEQ multiplex PCR, while the TCRdb copy is restricted to in-frame clones and leaves out a portion. Altogether under 110,000 clones are present, just over 90% being singletons, with the ten largest covering 0.48%. Material: CD4+ or CD8+ T cells sorted from blood, obtained in a trial of the OX40 agonist ivuxolimab. The origin of the receptors is an adult with an advanced solid tumor such as melanoma, head and neck, liver or kidney cancer.

The chain has TRBV19 and TRBJ1-2; D is undetermined. V shed 4 bases and J shed 7 bases, with 13 bases lying between them. CDR3 length: 13 residues. Germline V gene data show CDR1 as LNHDA and CDR2 as SQIVND (reference sequence). CDR3: CASSTRGSGGYTF. The CDR3 DNA follows: TGTGCCAGTAGTACACGGGGTTCGGGTGGCTACACCTTC.

The V gene is TRBV6-5, the J gene TRBJ2-7, with 8 bases aligning to TRBD2. The V segment lost 0 bases and the J segment 5 bases; nucleotides outside the gene matches: 6. This CDR3 comprises 15 residues. CDR1 is MNHEY, CDR2 SVGAGI, per germline. CDR3 protein: CASSYSGLGRDEQYF. The CDR3, as DNA: TGTGCCAGCAGTTACTCGGGACTAGGACGCGACGAGCAGTACTTC.

The chain carries TRBV10-3 and TRBJ1-1, with D maybe TRBD1 (5 bases). The V end lost 0 bases, the J end lost 3 bases, and 17 bases lay between the germline ends. Germline CDR1 is ENHRY and CDR2 is SYGVKD. The CDR3 extends over 17 amino acids. The CDR3, as DNA: TGTGCCATCAGTGAGTCTGTCCCGGGGCAGGGATACACTGAAGCTTTCTTT. Translation: CAISESVPGQGYTEAFF.

The chain is built from TRBV6-1 and TRBJ2-5; TRBD2 is a possible D gene (5 bases). This CDR3 region has 12 residues. Germline CDR1 and CDR2: MNHNS and SASEGT. The V end was cut by 6 bases, the J end by 5 bases, with 10 bases between. The CDR3, as DNA: TGTGCCAGCAGAGGAAGAGGGGAGACCCAGTACTTC. Protein product: CASRGRGETQYF.

The V and J genes are TRBV29-1 and TRBJ2-3; D gene uncertain. The V gene lost 4 bases and the J gene lost 0 bases, with 8 bases spanning the gap. There are 13 residues in the CDR3. The V gene's germline CDR1 is SQVTM and CDR2 ANQGSEA. The DNA for the CDR3 is TGCAGCGTTGGTACCAGCAGCACAGATACGCAGTATTTT. It translates to CSVGTSSTDTQYF.

The rearrangement uses TRBV2 and TRBJ2-3; D ambiguous. The CDR3 contains 11 residues. V was shortened by 7 bases and J by 5 bases, with 7 bases between the two germline ends. Germline CDR1 SNHLY, CDR2 FYNNEI. This chain's CDR3 is CASKQRDTQYF. CDR3 nucleotide sequence: TGTGCCAGCAAGCAGAGAGATACGCAGTATTTT.

This rearrangement joins TRBV4-1 to TRBJ2-7; D gene ambiguous. Germline V gene data show CDR1 as MGHRA and CDR2 as YSYEKL. CDR3 size: 12 residues. Trimming stripped 0 bases from V and 3 bases from J, with 3 bases between. CDR3 in DNA: TGCGCCAGCAGCCAAGATAACTACGAGCAGTACTTC. It is translated as CASSQDNYEQYF.

J is TRBJ2-2 and V is TRBV6-5, with D unclear. Germline CDR1 MNHEY, CDR2 SVGAGI. The CDR3 is 13 residues long. V gave up 2 bases and J gave up 6 bases, with 7 bases separating them. CDR3: CASSYREPGELFF. The CDR3 DNA follows: TGTGCCAGCAGTTACAGGGAACCCGGGGAGCTGTTTTTT.

The chain carries TRBV7-9 and TRBJ1-2; 8 bases align to TRBD1. The CDR3 loop spans 14 amino acids. Germline CDR1 is SEHNR and CDR2 is FQNEAQ (reference sequence). With V trimmed by 8 bases and J by 2 bases, 7 bases remained unmatched. In nucleotides, the CDR3 is TGTGCCAGCGAGCGACAGGGGCGGAACTATGGCTACACCTTC. Protein product: CASERQGRNYGYTF.

V and J are TRBV6-5 and TRBJ2-1; 7 positions agree with TRBD2. Germline V gene sequence: CDR1 MNHEY, CDR2 SVGAGI. CDR3 length: 15 residues. Losses at the gene ends were 5 bases for V and 6 bases for J; bases not matched to a gene: 10. This CDR3 is CASSTSGASGNEQFF. For the CDR3, the DNA is TGTGCCAGCAGTACCTCCGGGGCTAGCGGCAATGAGCAGTTCTTC.

The CDR3 DNA reads TGTGCCAGCAGCCGCGGGACAGGGGGGAGGGACACTGAAGCTTTCTTT. This gives the protein CASSRGTGGRDTEAFF. V is TRBV11-2 and J is TRBJ1-1, with TRBD1 matching 11 bases. V dropped 5 bases and J dropped 3; count of bases not matched to a gene: 8. Germline CDR1 and CDR2: SGHAT and FQNNGV. The CDR3 covers 16 residues. Drawing the rest from reference TRBV11-2 and TRBJ1-1, the complete variable domain is EAGVAQSPRYKIIEKRQSVAFWCNPISGHATLYWYQQILGQGPKLLIQFQNNGVVDDSQLPKDRFSAERLKGVDSTLKIQPAKLEDSAVYLCASSRGTGGRDTEAFFGQGTRLTVV.

The chain has TRBV7-2 and TRBJ1-1; possible D gene TRBD1, 5 bases. The CDR3 covers 14 residues. The V end was cut by 1 base, the J end by 1 base, with 7 bases between. CDR1 and CDR2 from the germline V gene are SGHTA and FQGNSA. The CDR3 sequence is CASSLDGGNTEAFF. In DNA form, the CDR3 reads TGTGCCAGCAGCTTAGACGGGGGGAACACTGAAGCTTTCTTT.

J is TRBJ1-1 and V is TRBV10-3; unclear D gene. The V gene lost 6 bases and the J gene lost 3 bases, with 8 bases spanning the gap. Germline CDR1 is ENHRY and CDR2 is SYGVKD. The CDR3 totals 12 residues. The CDR3 region is CAIRRSDTEAFF. The CDR3 DNA sequence: TGTGCCATCAGGCGTAGCGACACTGAAGCTTTCTTT.

V gene TRBV11-2 combines with J gene TRBJ2-3; D is ambiguous. V gave up 5 bases and J gave up 4 bases, with 7 bases separating them. The CDR3 is 12 residues long. Germline V lookup: CDR1 SGHAT, CDR2 FQNNGV. The CDR3 nucleotides are TGTGCCAGCAGCCCAAGCCCAGATACGCAGTATTTT. Amino acid sequence: CASSPSPDTQYF.

This rearrangement joins TRBV5-5 to TRBJ2-7; 10 nucleotides match TRBD2. Trimming took 5 bases from V and 4 from J; bases not matched to a gene: 6. Germline V lookup: CDR1 SGHKS, CDR2 YYEKEE (reference sequence). CDR3 length: 14 residues. The CDR3, as DNA: TGTGCCAGCAGGTCCCCGGGACTAGCGTACGAGCAGTACTTC. This sequence encodes CASRSPGLAYEQYF.

In this sample, this clone turned up once. The chain joins TRBV28 to TRBJ2-3; D uncertain. V lost 4 bases and J 0 bases, leaving 5 bases between the germline ends. In germline, CDR1 is MDHEN, CDR2 SYDVKM. The CDR3 has 13 amino acids. The CDR3 coding sequence is TGTGCCAGCAGTTCGGGTAGCACAGATACGCAGTATTTT. Translated: CASSSGSTDTQYF.

Comments on this clone: At the DNA level, this CDR3 is encoded by other sequences in the same sample as well. V is TRBV7-2 and J is TRBJ1-3; D not certain. CDR1 SGHTA and CDR2 FQGNSA come from the germline V gene. The V gene lost 3 bases and the J gene lost 2 bases, with 8 bases spanning the gap. This CDR3 is 14 amino acids long. The CDR3 nucleotides are TGTGCCAGCAGCTTCGGAGGGCCTGGAAACACCATATATTTT. Amino acid sequence: CASSFGGPGNTIYF.

This rearrangement joins TRBV28 to TRBJ1-1; 8 positions agree with TRBD1. The V segment lost 6 bases and the J segment 2 bases; nucleotides outside the gene matches: 8. CDR1 and CDR2 (germline): MDHEN, SYDVKM. The CDR3 spans 15 residues. The CDR3, as DNA: TGTGCCAGCAGGGGGACAGGCGAACTCAACACTGAAGCTTTCTTT. Amino acids: CASRGTGELNTEAFF.

The chain uses TRBV7-2 and TRBJ2-3; TRBD2 agrees at 8 bases. CDR3 length: 17 amino acids. Unmatched junction bases numbered 18, after V lost 5 bases and J lost 8 bases. Germline CDR1 and CDR2: SGHTA and FQGNSA. For the CDR3, the DNA is TGTGCCAGCAGCAGAGCGGGTTCCGGGGGGGCCGGGGTTACGCAGTATTTT. Amino acid sequence: CASSRAGSGGAGVTQYF.

V is TRBV18 and J is TRBJ1-6; TRBD1 might be the D (6 bases). Germline loops: CDR1 KGHSH, CDR2 LQKENI. V shed 3 bases and J shed 4 bases, with 10 bases lying between them. CDR3 length: 15 amino acids. CDR3 residues: CASSPGQFYNSPLHF. CDR3 DNA sequence: TGTGCCAGCTCACCCGGACAGTTTTATAATTCACCCCTCCACTTT.

The rearrangement joins TRBV27 to TRBJ2-3, with TRBD2 matching over 11 bases. The CDR3 covers 14 residues. Germline V CDR1 and CDR2: MNHEY, SMNVEV (reference sequence). With V trimmed by 6 bases and J by 5 bases, 4 bases remained unmatched. The CDR3 coding sequence is TGTGCCAGCAGGTCTAGCGGGGGGCAAGATACGCAGTATTTT. It is translated as CASRSSGGQDTQYF.

The chain carries TRBV5-6 and TRBJ2-2; D gene unclear. Trimming left V 1 base short and J 2 bases short, with 6 bases between. The germline V gene has CDR1 SGHDT and CDR2 YYEEEE. The CDR3 is 14 amino acids. CDR3 coding DNA: TGTGCCAGCAGCTTGAGACTCAACACCGGGGAGCTGTTTTTT. It encodes CASSLRLNTGELFF.

The chain joins TRBV5-1 to TRBJ1-3; D is ambiguous. Trimming shortened V by 0 bases and J by 3 bases, and 10 bases separated the two germline ends. The germline V gene has CDR1 SGHRS and CDR2 YFSETQ. CDR3 length: 15 amino acids. CDR3 loop: CASSLGAGNGNTIYF. The CDR3 nucleotides are TGCGCCAGCAGCTTGGGCGCGGGGAATGGAAACACCATATATTTT.

The rearrangement joins TRBV11-2 to TRBJ1-4; D not resolved. Germline CDR1 is SGHAT and CDR2 is FQNNGV. The V and J ends lost 5 bases and 3 bases respectively, with 13 bases between them. This CDR3 has 15 residues. This CDR3 is CASSPPGEPNEKLFF. The CDR3 DNA reads TGTGCCAGCAGCCCCCCGGGAGAACCTAATGAAAAACTGTTTTTT.

This chain joins TRBV15 and TRBJ1-2, with D maybe TRBD1 (5 bases). The CDR3 has 16 amino acids. Germline V gene lookup returns CDR1 LNHNV and CDR2 YYDKDF (reference sequence). Trimming took 1 base from V and 8 from J, leaving 20 bases between them. DNA for the CDR3: TGTGCCACCAGCAGAGTAGCTCCAGGGCGGGAGAGGGGCTACACCTTC. Amino acids: CATSRVAPGRERGYTF.